These 21 T cell receptor beta chains were all obtained from the same sample, sequenced in a study of early T cells in non-severe SARS-CoV-2 infection. TCRdb passed the 5' RACE reads through MiXCR, listing each CDR3 protein once. The repertoire holds 70,000 to 80,000 distinct CDR3 sequences, with 9.5% to 15% as singletons. Sequenced material: whole blood, taken at baseline. These receptors were obtained from an adult who was a healthcare worker with PCR-confirmed SARS-CoV-2 infection or an uninfected control (not recorded which).

This clonotype was counted a few times. The chain links TRBV2 to TRBJ2-3; unclear D gene. With 3 bases removed from V and 0 bases from J, the gap between germline ends came to 19 bases. This CDR3 has 18 residues. Per germline, CDR1 SNHLY and CDR2 FYNNEI. The CDR3 region has the DNA TGTGCCAGCAGTGACCTCGGAACCTCAGCCACTAGCACAGATACGCAGTATTTT. Translated, it gives CASSDLGTSATSTDTQYF.

This clonotype was counted ten times or more. J is TRBJ1-2 and V is TRBV20-1, with D possibly TRBD1 on 6 matching bases. CDR1 and CDR2 from the germline V gene are DFQATT and SNEGSKA (reference sequence). This CDR3 region has 12 residues. Trimming took off 8 bases at V and 2 bases at J, with 12 bases between the two ends. This CDR3 is CSLLTGNYGYTF. For the CDR3, the DNA is TGCAGTTTATTGACAGGCAACTATGGCTACACCTTC.

At least ten counts were recorded for this clonotype. DNA of the CDR3: TGTGCCAGCAGCCAAGACAGAGCGGGTGAGCAGTTCTTC. Translation gives CASSQDRAGEQFF. This rearrangement joins TRBV14 to TRBJ2-1, with D possibly being TRBD2 (6 bases). Per the germline V gene, CDR1 is SGHDN and CDR2 is FVKESK. The V end lost 0 bases, the J end lost 9 bases, and 9 bases lay between the germline ends. There are 13 residues in the CDR3.

This clonotype was detected only a few times. This chain joins TRBV29-1 and TRBJ2-7, with D maybe TRBD1 (5 bases). The CDR3 runs to 13 residues. Germline-derived CDR1 and CDR2 are SQVTM and ANQGSEA. V was pared by 4 bases and J by 2 bases, with 12 bases between. This CDR3 is CSVAVTAAYEQYF. CDR3 nucleotides: TGCAGCGTTGCCGTGACAGCCGCCTACGAGCAGTACTTC.

This clonotype was detected only a few times. The chain combines TRBV6-1 with TRBJ2-7, with TRBD1 identical over 11 bases. CDR3 length: 16 amino acids. CDR1 is MNHNS, CDR2 SASEGT, per germline. V lost 5 bases and J lost 2; bases outside the gene matches: 8. The DNA of the CDR3 is TGTGCCAGCAGTCCACGAAGGGACAGGGGGGCCTACGAGCAGTACTTC. Protein product: CASSPRRDRGAYEQYF.

This clonotype turned up a few times. The CDR3, as DNA: TGTGCCAGCAGCCCCCGTGCGGGGGGGCAAGAGACCCAGTACTTC. This translates into CASSPRAGGQETQYF. This chain connects TRBV11-2 to TRBJ2-5; TRBD2 aligns across 9 bases. Trimming removed 5 bases from V and 2 bases from J; junction bases left unmatched: 6. The CDR3 totals 15 residues. CDR1 is SGHAT and CDR2 is FQNNGV in the germline V gene.

The gene calls are TRBV27 and TRBJ1-2; TRBD1 aligns across 8 bases. CDR3 size: 14 residues. Trimming removed 6 bases from V and 4 bases from J; junction bases left unmatched: 7. The germline CDR1 and CDR2 sequences are MNHEY and SMNVEV (reference sequence). In DNA, the CDR3 is TGTGCCAGCAGATCACTTCAGGGGGCCTATGGCTACACCTTC. Protein sequence: CASRSLQGAYGYTF.

This clonotype has at least ten counts. The chain employs TRBV6-2 or TRBV6-3 and TRBJ1-1, with D perhaps matching TRBD1 (5 bases). Germline CDR1 reads MNHEY; CDR2 reads SVGEGT. The length of the CDR3 is 12 residues. V lost 7 bases and J 8 bases, leaving 14 bases between the germline ends. The DNA of the CDR3 is TGTGCCAGCATCAGCCGGGGGGGAGAAGCTTTCTTT. This codes for CASISRGGEAFF.

This clonotype has at least ten counts. The rearrangement joins TRBV19 to TRBJ2-3; tentatively, D is TRBD1 or TRBD2 (6 bases each). Germline loops: CDR1 LNHDA, CDR2 SQIVND (reference sequence). CDR3 length: 13 residues. V lost 3 bases, J lost 6 bases, and 10 bases lay in between. CDR3 sequence reads: CASSIQGRDTQYF. CDR3 nucleotides: TGTGCCAGTAGTATCCAGGGGAGGGATACGCAGTATTTT.

In this sample, this clonotype turned up a few times. The rearrangement links TRBV29-1 to TRBJ2-7; TRBD2 might be the D (6 bases). Looked up from germline, CDR1 is SQVTM and CDR2 is ANQGSEA. The CDR3 sequence is 14 residues long. Trimming stripped 4 bases from V and 3 bases from J, with 16 bases between. This CDR3 reads CSVAPRQGGYEQYF. The CDR3 DNA reads TGCAGCGTTGCCCCACGGCAGGGAGGCTACGAGCAGTACTTC.

V gene TRBV5-1 combines with J gene TRBJ2-3; weak D call: TRBD1 (6 bases). Germline values: CDR1 SGHRS, CDR2 YFSETQ. This CDR3 has 15 residues. The ends were cut back, 1 base at V and 5 bases at J, with 14 bases in the middle. Here the CDR3 reads CASSLTGQRVDTQYF. The CDR3 region has the DNA TGCGCCAGCAGCTTGACAGGGCAACGGGTAGATACGCAGTATTTT.

As to this clonotype: Given a much more abundant clone one base away, this may be a read error. The chain carries TRBV3-1 and TRBJ2-3; D uncertain. V was trimmed by 1 base and J by 6 bases, leaving 2 bases between them. Germline CDR1 and CDR2: LGHDT and YNNKEL (reference sequence). This CDR3 has 11 residues. CDR3 nucleotides: TGTGCCAGCAGCCAAGCGGATACGCAGTATTTT. It codes for CASSQADTQYF.

Ten or more counts support this clonotype. The chain couples TRBV18 to TRBJ1-1; the D gene is possibly TRBD1 (5 bases). CDR3 length equals 16 residues. The germline V gene has CDR1 KGHSH and CDR2 LQKENI. Trimming cost V 5 bases and J 2 bases, with 18 bases left between them. CDR3 amino acids: CASSYGVRQRNTEAFF. In nucleotides, the CDR3 is TGTGCCAGCTCATACGGGGTCCGACAGAGAAACACTGAAGCTTTCTTT.

There are a few counts of this clonotype. The CDR3 sequence is CASSSLRDRGAGELFF. In DNA form, the CDR3 reads TGTGCCAGCAGCTCCCTCCGGGACAGGGGGGCCGGGGAGCTGTTTTTT. The J gene is TRBJ2-2, the V gene TRBV11-2, with 11 positions matching TRBD1. The CDR3 has 16 residues. Trimming at V came to 4 bases and at J to 6 bases, leaving 7 bases not matched to a gene. Germline CDR1 reads SGHAT; CDR2 reads FQNNGV.

This clonotype was counted a few times. V gene TRBV9 combines with J gene TRBJ2-7; TRBD2 might be the D (5 bases). Germline V gene data show CDR1 as SGDLS and CDR2 as YYNGEE. The CDR3 spans 14 residues. Trimming took off 0 bases at V and 3 bases at J, with 10 bases between the two ends. The CDR3: CASSVGFTSYEQYF. CDR3 sequence (DNA): TGTGCCAGCAGCGTAGGTTTCACTAGCTACGAGCAGTACTTC. Full variable domain (outside the CDR3, taken from reference TRBV9 and TRBJ2-7): DSGVTQTPKHLITATGQRVTLRCSPRSGDLSVYWYQQSLDQGLQFLIQYYNGEERAKGNILERFSAQQFPDLHSELNLSSLELGDSALYFCASSVGFTSYEQYFGPGTRLTVT.

This clonotype has only a few counts. The genes are TRBV11-3 and TRBJ1-1, with a tentative D call TRBD1 (5 bases). CDR1 SGHNT and CDR2 YENEEA come from the germline V gene. The CDR3 is 13 amino acids. The V gene lost 0 bases and the J gene lost 9 bases, with 11 bases spanning the gap. CDR3 bases: TGTGCCAGCAGCTTAGATCAGGGAGAGAAAGCTTTCTTT. Protein sequence: CASSLDQGEKAFF.

This clonotype was counted only a few times. This chain connects TRBV2 to TRBJ1-1; the D is unclear. V was pared by 3 bases and J by 0 bases, with 5 bases between. Germline values: CDR1 SNHLY, CDR2 FYNNEI. This CDR3 region has 13 residues. CDR3 loop: CASSDNMNTEAFF. The CDR3 DNA sequence: TGTGCCAGCAGTGACAACATGAACACTGAAGCTTTCTTT.

The V gene is TRBV6-2 or TRBV6-3, the J gene TRBJ2-5; 9 bases are a match to TRBD2. Germline assignment: CDR1 MNHEY and CDR2 SVGEGT. The CDR3 extends over 15 amino acids. V trimming: 8 bases; J trimming: 2 bases; junction bases outside the gene matches: 9. CDR3 in DNA: TGTGCCAGCGGACTAGCGCGCTCCCCACAAGAGACCCAGTACTTC. Residues: CASGLARSPQETQYF.

V and J are TRBV5-1 and TRBJ2-7; tentatively, D is TRBD2 (5 bases). Germline V gene sequence: CDR1 SGHRS, CDR2 YFSETQ. V lost 4 bases and J 0 bases, leaving 11 bases between the germline ends. The CDR3 length is 14 residues. In DNA form, the CDR3 reads TGCGCCAGCAGCAGGGAGCGAAGCTCCTACGAGCAGTACTTC. Protein sequence: CASSRERSSYEQYF.

This chain joins TRBV2 and TRBJ1-1, with 7 bases that match TRBD1. This CDR3 region has 14 residues. Germline loops: CDR1 SNHLY, CDR2 FYNNEI. Losses at the gene ends were 7 bases for V and 5 bases for J; bases not matched to a gene: 10. The DNA of the CDR3 is TGTGCCAGCAAGGGGGGAACAGGGGTGACTGAAGCTTTCTTT. It is translated as CASKGGTGVTEAFF.

The chain employs TRBV20-1 and TRBJ1-1; D remains ambiguous. CDR3 size: 11 residues. V was clipped by 4 bases and J by 0 bases, with 3 bases between them. Germline V lookup: CDR1 DFQATT, CDR2 SNEGSKA (reference sequence). The CDR3 reads CSATVNTEAFF. Here the CDR3 DNA reads TGCAGTGCTACCGTGAACACTGAAGCTTTCTTT.